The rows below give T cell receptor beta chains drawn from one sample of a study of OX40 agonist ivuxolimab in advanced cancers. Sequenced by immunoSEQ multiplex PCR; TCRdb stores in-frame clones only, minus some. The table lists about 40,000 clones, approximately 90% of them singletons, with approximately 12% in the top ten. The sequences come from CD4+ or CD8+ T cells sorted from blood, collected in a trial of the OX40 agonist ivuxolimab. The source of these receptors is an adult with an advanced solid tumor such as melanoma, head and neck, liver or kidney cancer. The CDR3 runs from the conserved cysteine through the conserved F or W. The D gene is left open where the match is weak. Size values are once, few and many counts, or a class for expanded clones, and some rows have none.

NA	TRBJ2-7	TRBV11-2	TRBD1	CASSLDRTPDRASEQYF	TGTGCCAGCAGCTTAGACCGTACTCCCGACAGGGCCTCCGAGCAGTACTTC
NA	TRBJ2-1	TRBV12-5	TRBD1	CASGLSRQGPYNEQFF	TGTGCTAGTGGTTTGTCCCGACAGGGTCCTTACAATGAGCAGTTCTTC
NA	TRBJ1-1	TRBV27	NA	CASSLMGPNTEAFF	TGTGCCAGCAGTTTGATGGGACCGAACACTGAAGCTTTCTTT
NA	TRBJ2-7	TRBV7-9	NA	CASSLTYEQYF	TGTGCCAGCAGCTTGACCTACGAGCAGTACTTC
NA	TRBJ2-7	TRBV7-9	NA	CASSNGEGYEQYF	TGTGCCAGCAGCAACGGCGAGGGCTACGAGCAGTACTTC
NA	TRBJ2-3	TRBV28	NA	CASIPRRAGPTDTQYF	TGTGCCAGCATCCCCCGGCGGGCGGGACCCACAGATACGCAGTATTTT
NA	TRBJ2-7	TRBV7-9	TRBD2	CASSLATGLGDPYEQYF	TGTGCCAGCAGCTTAGCGACGGGACTAGGGGACCCCTACGAGCAGTACTTC
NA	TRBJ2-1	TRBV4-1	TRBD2	CASSQASGNEQFF	TGCGCCAGCAGCCAGGCTAGCGGGAATGAGCAGTTCTTC
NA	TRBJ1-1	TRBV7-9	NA	CASSPLNTEAFF	TGTGCCAGCAGTCCGTTAAACACTGAAGCTTTCTTT
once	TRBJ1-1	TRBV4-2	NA	CASSTEAGYTEAFF	TGTGCCAGCAGCACGGAGGCGGGTTACACTGAAGCTTTCTTT
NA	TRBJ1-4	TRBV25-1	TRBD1	CASSPTGLWEKLFF	TGTGCCAGCAGTCCGACAGGGTTGTGGGAAAAACTGTTTTTT
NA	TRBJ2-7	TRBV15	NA	CATSRSGQISEQYF	TGTGCCACCAGCAGATCCGGACAGATCAGCGAGCAGTACTTC
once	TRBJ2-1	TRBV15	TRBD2	CATSRIGTSGSESYNEQFF	TGTGCCACCAGCAGGATCGGGACTAGCGGGAGTGAATCCTACAATGAGCAGTTCTTC
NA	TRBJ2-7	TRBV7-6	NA	CASSFPSSYEQYF	TGTGCCAGCAGCTTCCCCAGTTCCTACGAGCAGTACTTC
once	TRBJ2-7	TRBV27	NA	CASSLSNSREAYEQYF	TGTGCCAGCAGTTTATCGAATTCCAGGGAAGCCTACGAGCAGTACTTC
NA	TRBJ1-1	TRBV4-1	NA	CASSIDSNTEAFF	TGCGCCAGCAGCATTGACAGCAACACTGAAGCTTTCTTT
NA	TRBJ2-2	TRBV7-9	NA	CASSLVEGLDTGELFF	TGTGCCAGCAGCTTAGTGGAGGGATTGGACACCGGGGAGCTGTTTTTT
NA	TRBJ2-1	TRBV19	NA	CASRPSSYNEQFF	TGTGCCAGTAGGCCGAGCTCCTACAATGAGCAGTTCTTC
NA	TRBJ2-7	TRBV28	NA	CASSSYYLEQYF	TGTGCCAGCAGTTCATACTACCTCGAGCAGTACTTC
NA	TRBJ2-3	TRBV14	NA	CASSALGNTQYF	TGTGCCAGCAGCGCCCTGGGAAATACGCAGTATTTT
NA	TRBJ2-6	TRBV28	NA	CASSLLSTGANVLTF	TGTGCCAGCAGTTTATTAAGTACCGGGGCCAACGTCCTGACTTTC
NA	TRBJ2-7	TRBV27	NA	CASSLSGHIYEQYF	TGTGCCAGCAGTTTATCGGGGCATATCTACGAGCAGTACTTC
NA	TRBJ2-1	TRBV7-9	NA	CASRPPTRQNEQFF	TGTGCCAGCAGACCACCGACTAGACAAAATGAGCAGTTCTTC
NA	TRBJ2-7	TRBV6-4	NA	CASSASGAPYEQYF	TGTGCCAGCAGTGCCTCGGGGGCCCCCTACGAGCAGTACTTC
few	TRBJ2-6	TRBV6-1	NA	CASSVQSSGANVLTF	TGTGCCAGCAGTGTACAGAGCTCTGGGGCCAACGTCCTGACTTTC
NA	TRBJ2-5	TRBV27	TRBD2	CASSLSSGGPQYF	TGTGCCAGCAGTTTATCTAGCGGGGGACCTCAGTACTTC
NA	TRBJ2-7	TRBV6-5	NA	CASRPADLPYEQYF	TGTGCCAGCAGACCCGCGGACCTGCCCTACGAGCAGTACTTC
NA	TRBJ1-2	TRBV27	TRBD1	CASSSGQGLYGYTF	TGTGCCAGCAGCAGTGGACAGGGCCTGTATGGCTACACCTTC
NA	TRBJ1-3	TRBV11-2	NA	CASSLARGGTDGNTIYF	TGTGCCAGCAGCTTAGCTCGCGGAGGGACTGATGGAAACACCATATATTTT
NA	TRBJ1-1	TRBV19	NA	CASSIARGTEAFF	TGTGCCAGTAGTATTGCCAGGGGAACTGAAGCTTTCTTT
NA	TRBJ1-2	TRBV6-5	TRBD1	CASSYSQDRGLGGYTF	TGTGCCAGCAGTTACTCACAGGACAGGGGGCTTGGGGGCTACACCTTC
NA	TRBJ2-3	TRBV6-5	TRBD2	CASRSSGPFYF	TGTGCCAGCAGGTCTAGCGGGCCCTTTTATTTT
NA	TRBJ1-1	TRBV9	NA	CASSVEWNTEAFF	TGTGCCAGCAGCGTAGAATGGAACACTGAAGCTTTCTTT
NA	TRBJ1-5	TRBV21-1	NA	CASSSRGPYSNQPQHF	TGTGCCAGCAGCTCCCGGGGGCCTTATAGCAATCAGCCCCAGCATTTT
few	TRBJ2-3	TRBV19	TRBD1	CASSKGQGEVKTDTQYF	TGTGCCAGTAGTAAGGGTCAGGGGGAAGTAAAGACAGATACGCAGTATTTT
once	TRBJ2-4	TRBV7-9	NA	CASSLMAKNIQYF	TGTGCCAGCAGCTTGATGGCCAAAAACATTCAGTACTTC
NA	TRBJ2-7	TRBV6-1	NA	CASSELPQYYEQYF	TGTGCCAGCAGTGAACTACCTCAGTACTACGAGCAGTACTTC
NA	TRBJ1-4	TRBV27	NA	CASSLSRDRNEKLFF	TGTGCCAGCAGTTTATCCCGGGACCGTAATGAAAAACTGTTTTTT
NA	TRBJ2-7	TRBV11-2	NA	CASSQVHQGSHEQYF	TGTGCCAGCAGCCAAGTGCATCAGGGTTCCCACGAGCAGTACTTC
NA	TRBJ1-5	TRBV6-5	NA	CASSQQGSGNQPQHF	TGTGCCAGCAGCCAACAGGGTTCGGGCAATCAGCCCCAGCATTTT
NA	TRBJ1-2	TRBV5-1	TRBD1	CASSPGQGVDGYTF	TGCGCCAGCAGCCCGGGACAGGGGGTAGATGGCTACACCTTC
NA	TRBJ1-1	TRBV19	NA	CASSMAVRGNTEAFF	TGTGCCAGTAGTATGGCTGTCAGGGGGAACACTGAAGCTTTCTTT
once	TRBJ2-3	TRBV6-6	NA	CASSYLYLVGRDTQYF	TGTGCCAGCAGTTACCTGTATTTAGTGGGCCGAGATACGCAGTATTTT
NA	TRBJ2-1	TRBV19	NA	CASSPGLGEQFF	TGTGCCAGTAGTCCGGGACTGGGTGAGCAGTTCTTC
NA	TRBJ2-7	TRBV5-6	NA	CASSPGAGTYEQYF	TGTGCCAGCAGCCCCGGGGCTGGGACCTACGAGCAGTACTTC
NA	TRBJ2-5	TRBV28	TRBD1	CASSSGQMLEETQYF	TGTGCCAGCAGCTCGGGACAGATGTTAGAAGAGACCCAGTACTTC
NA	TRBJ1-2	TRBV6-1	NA	CASSYSGNYGYTF	TGTGCCAGCAGTTATTCAGGGAACTATGGCTACACCTTC
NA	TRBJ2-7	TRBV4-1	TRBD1	CASSQDRQGISYEQYF	TGCGCCAGCAGCCAAGATAGACAGGGGATCTCCTACGAGCAGTACTTC
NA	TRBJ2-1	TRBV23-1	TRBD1	CASHRGFDNEQFF	TGCGCCAGTCACAGGGGGTTCGACAATGAGCAGTTCTTC
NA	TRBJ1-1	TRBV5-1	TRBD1	CASSLKDQQGLNTEAFF	TGCGCCAGCAGCTTAAAGGATCAACAGGGGCTGAACACTGAAGCTTTCTTT
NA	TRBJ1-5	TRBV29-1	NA	CSVEFIKGLSNQPQHF	TGCAGCGTTGAGTTTATTAAGGGTTTAAGCAATCAGCCCCAGCATTTT
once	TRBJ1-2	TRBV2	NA	CANPEARGGYTF	TGTGCCAACCCCGAGGCGCGGGGTGGCTACACCTTC
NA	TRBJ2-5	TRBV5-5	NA	CASSFIQPRETQYF	TGTGCCAGCAGCTTCATACAGCCTCGGGAGACCCAGTACTTC
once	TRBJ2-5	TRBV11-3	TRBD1	CASSSDRDGETQYF	TGTGCCAGCAGCTCCGACAGGGATGGAGAGACCCAGTACTTC
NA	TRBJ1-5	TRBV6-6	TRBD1	CASSYSPTGGQPQHF	TGTGCCAGCAGTTACTCACCTACAGGGGGTCAGCCCCAGCATTTT
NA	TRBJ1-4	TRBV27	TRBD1	CASSTPWDRAPNQKLFF	TGTGCCAGCAGTACCCCGTGGGACAGGGCCCCTAACCAAAAACTGTTTTTT
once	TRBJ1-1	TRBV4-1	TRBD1	CASSPWTGMNTEAFF	TGCGCCAGCAGCCCCTGGACAGGTATGAACACTGAAGCTTTCTTT